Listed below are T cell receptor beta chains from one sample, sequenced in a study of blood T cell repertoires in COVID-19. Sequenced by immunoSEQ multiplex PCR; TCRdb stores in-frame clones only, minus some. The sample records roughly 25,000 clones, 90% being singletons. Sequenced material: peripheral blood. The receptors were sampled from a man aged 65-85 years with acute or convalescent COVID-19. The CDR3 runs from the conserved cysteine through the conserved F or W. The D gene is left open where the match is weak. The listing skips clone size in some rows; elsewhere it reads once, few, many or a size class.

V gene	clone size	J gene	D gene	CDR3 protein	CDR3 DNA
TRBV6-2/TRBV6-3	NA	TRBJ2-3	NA	CASSYEGSADTQYF	TGTGCCAGCAGTTACGAGGGTAGCGCAGATACGCAGTATTTT
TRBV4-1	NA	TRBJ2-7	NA	CASSQTQNYEQYF	TGCGCCAGCAGCCAGACACAGAACTACGAGCAGTACTTC
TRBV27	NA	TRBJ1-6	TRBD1	CASSYLRDRGDSPLHF	TGTGCCAGCAGTTATCTCCGGGACAGGGGTGATTCACCCCTCCACTTT
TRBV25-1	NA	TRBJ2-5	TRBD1	CASSDTGGFMETQYF	TGTGCCAGCAGTGATACAGGGGGCTTCATGGAGACCCAGTACTTC
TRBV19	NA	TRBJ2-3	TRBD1	CASSPPGQGITDTQYF	TGTGCCAGTAGTCCCCCTGGACAGGGAATCACAGATACGCAGTATTTT
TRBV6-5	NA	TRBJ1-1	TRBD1	CASTLDRQNTEAFF	TGTGCCAGCACCCTGGACAGGCAGAACACTGAAGCTTTCTTT
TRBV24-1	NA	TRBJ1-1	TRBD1	CATSDWGQGVQSEAFF	TGTGCCACCAGTGATTGGGGACAGGGGGTTCAATCTGAAGCTTTCTTT
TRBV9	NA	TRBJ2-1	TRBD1	CASSGDRGGDEQFF	TGTGCCAGCAGCGGTGACAGGGGAGGCGATGAGCAGTTCTTC
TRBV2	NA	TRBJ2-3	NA	CASHQRLADTQYF	TGTGCCAGCCACCAGAGGTTAGCAGATACGCAGTATTTT
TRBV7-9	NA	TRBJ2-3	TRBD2	CASSFEAGGGADTQYF	TGTGCCAGCAGCTTCGAGGCGGGAGGCGGGGCAGATACGCAGTATTTT
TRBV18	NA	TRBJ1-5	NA	CASSFAGAGVNQPQHF	TGTGCCAGCTCGTTCGCTGGGGCAGGCGTCAATCAGCCCCAGCATTTT
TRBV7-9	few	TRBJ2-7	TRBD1	CASSLRDRDYEQYF	TGTGCCAGCAGCCTCCGGGACAGGGACTACGAGCAGTACTTC
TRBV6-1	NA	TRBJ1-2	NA	CASSEGGWGYTF	TGTGCCAGCAGTGAAGGGGGCTGGGGCTACACCTTC
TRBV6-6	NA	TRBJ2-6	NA	CASETAPSAGANVLTF	TGTGCCAGCGAGACAGCCCCGTCAGCTGGGGCCAACGTCCTGACTTTC
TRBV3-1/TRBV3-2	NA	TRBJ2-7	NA	CASSRIGTTYEQYF	TGTGCCAGCAGTAGAATCGGGACAACCTACGAGCAGTACTTC
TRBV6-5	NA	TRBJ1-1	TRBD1	CASRPWTGRNTEAFF	TGTGCCAGCAGACCCTGGACAGGGCGGAACACTGAAGCTTTCTTT
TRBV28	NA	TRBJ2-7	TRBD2	CASSLAGDDYEQYF	TGTGCCAGCAGTTTAGCGGGAGACGACTACGAGCAGTACTTC
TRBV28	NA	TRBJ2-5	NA	CASRYNRGRGETQYF	TGTGCCAGCAGATACAACCGGGGGCGGGGGGAGACCCAGTACTTC
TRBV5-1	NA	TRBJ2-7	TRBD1	CASSLRTGDRVGQYF	TGCGCCAGCAGCTTACGGACAGGGGACAGGGTAGGGCAGTACTTC
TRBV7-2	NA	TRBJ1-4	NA	CASSLARDEKLFF	TGTGCCAGCAGCTTAGCACGGGATGAAAAACTGTTTTTT
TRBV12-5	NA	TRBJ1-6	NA	CASGRTGNSPLHF	TGTGCTAGTGGCCGAACAGGGAATTCACCCCTCCACTTT
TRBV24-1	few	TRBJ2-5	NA	CATSDFGRRETQYF	TGTGCCACCAGTGATTTCGGCAGGAGGGAGACCCAGTACTTC
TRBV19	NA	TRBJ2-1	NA	CASSMYSDSSSYNEQFF	TGTGCCAGTAGTATGTATTCGGACTCGAGCTCCTACAATGAGCAGTTCTTC